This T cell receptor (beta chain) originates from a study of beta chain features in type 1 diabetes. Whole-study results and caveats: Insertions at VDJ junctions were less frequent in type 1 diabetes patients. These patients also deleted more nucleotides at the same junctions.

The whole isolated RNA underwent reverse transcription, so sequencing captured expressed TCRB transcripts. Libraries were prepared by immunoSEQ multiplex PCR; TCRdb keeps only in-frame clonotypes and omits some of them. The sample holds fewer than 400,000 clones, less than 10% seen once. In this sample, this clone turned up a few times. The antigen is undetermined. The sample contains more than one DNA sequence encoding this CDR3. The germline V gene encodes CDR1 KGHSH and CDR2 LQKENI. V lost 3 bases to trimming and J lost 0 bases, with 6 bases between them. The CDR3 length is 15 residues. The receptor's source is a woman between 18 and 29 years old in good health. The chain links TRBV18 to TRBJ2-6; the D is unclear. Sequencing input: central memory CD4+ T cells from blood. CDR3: CASSPGYSGANVLTF. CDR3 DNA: TGTGCCAGCTCACCCGGGTACTCTGGGGCCAACGTCCTGACTTTC.